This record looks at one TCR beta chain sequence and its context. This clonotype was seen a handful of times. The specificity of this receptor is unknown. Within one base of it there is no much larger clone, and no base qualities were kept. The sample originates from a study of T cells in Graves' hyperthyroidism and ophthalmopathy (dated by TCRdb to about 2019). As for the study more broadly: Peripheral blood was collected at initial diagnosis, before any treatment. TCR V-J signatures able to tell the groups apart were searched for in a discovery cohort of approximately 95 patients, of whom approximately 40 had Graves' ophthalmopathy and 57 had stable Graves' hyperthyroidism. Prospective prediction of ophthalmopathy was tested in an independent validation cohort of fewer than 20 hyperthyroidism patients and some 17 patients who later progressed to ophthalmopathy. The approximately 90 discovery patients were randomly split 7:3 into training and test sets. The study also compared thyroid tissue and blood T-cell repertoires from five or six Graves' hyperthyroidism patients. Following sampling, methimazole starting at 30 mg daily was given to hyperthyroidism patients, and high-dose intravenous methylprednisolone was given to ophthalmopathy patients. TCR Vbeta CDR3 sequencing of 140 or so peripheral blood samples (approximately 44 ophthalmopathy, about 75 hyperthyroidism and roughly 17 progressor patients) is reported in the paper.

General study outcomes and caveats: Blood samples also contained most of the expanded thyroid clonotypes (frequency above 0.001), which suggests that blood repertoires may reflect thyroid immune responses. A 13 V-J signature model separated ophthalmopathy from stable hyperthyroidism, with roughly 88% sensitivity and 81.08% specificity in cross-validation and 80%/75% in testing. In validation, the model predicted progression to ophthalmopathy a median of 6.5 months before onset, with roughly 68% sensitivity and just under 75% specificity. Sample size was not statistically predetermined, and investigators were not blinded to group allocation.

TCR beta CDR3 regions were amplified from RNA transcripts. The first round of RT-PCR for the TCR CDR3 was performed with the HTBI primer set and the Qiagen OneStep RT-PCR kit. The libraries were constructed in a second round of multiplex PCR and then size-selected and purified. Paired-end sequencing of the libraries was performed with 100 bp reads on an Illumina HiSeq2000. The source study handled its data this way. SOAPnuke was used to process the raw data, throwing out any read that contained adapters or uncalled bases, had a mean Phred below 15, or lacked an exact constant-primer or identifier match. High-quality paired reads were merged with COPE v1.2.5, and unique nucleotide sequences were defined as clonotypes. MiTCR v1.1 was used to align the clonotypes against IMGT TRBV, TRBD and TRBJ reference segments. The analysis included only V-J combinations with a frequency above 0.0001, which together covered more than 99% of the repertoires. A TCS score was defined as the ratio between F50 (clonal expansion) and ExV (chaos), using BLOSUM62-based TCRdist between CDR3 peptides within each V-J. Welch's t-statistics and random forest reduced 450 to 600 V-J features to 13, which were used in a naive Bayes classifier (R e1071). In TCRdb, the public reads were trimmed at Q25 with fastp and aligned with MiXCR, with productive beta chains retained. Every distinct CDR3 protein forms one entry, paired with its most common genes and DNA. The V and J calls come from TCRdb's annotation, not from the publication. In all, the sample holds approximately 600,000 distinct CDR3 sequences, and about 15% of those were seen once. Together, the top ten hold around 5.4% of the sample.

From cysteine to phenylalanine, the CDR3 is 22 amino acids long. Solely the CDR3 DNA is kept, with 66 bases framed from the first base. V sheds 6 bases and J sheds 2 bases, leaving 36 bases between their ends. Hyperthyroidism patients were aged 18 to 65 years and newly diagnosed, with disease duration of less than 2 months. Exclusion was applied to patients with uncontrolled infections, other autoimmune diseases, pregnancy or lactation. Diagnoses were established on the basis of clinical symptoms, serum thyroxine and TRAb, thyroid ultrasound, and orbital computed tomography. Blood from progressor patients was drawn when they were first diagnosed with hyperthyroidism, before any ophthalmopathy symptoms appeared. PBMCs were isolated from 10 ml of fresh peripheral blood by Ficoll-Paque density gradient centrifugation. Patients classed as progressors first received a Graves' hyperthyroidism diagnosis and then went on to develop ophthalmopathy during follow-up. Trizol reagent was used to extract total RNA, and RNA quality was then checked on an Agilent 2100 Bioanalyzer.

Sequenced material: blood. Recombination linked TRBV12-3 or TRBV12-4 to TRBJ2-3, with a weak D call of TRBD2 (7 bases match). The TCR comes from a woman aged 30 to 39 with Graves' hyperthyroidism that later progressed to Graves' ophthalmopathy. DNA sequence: TGTGCCAGCAGGGCTGGAGCGGGACAACGGGACGTCAGCCACAGAACCACAGATACGCAGTATTTT. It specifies CASRAGAGQRDVSHRTTDTQYF.